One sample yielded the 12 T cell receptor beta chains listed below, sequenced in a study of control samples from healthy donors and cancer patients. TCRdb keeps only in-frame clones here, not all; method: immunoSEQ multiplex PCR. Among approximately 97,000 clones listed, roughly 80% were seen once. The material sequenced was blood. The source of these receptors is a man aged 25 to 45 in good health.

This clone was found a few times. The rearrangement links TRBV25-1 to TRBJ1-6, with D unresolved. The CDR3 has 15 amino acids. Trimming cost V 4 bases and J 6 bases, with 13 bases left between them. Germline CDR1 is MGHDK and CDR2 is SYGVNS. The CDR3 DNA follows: TGTGCCAGCAGTGCTGGACTGCTTTCTAATTCACCCCTCCACTTT. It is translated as CASSAGLLSNSPLHF.

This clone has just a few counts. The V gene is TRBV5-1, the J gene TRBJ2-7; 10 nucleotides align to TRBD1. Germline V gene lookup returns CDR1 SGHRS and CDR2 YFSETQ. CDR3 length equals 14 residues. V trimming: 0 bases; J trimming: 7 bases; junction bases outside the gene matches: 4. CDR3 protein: CASSLDRTGGEQYF. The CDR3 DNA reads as TGCGCCAGCAGCTTGGATCGGACAGGGGGAGAGCAGTACTTC.

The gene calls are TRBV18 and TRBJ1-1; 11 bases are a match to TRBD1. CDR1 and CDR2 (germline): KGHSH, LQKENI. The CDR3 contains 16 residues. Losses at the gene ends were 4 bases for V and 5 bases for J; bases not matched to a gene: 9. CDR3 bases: TGTGCCAGCTCACAGAACCCGGGACAGGGGGGAACTGAAGCTTTCTTT. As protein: CASSQNPGQGGTEAFF.

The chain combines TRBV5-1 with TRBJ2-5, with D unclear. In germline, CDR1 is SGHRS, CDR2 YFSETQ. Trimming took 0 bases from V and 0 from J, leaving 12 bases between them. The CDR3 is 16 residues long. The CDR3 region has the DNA TGCGCCAGCAGCTTGGCGGTAGGGTTTAACCAAGAGACCCAGTACTTC. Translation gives CASSLAVGFNQETQYF.

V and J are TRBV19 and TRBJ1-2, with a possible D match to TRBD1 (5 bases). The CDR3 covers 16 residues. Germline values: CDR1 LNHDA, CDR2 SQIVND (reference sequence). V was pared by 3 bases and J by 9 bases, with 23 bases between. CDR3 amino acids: CASSIARGVTSYSYTF. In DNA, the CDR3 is TGTGCCAGTAGTATCGCCCGAGGGGTGACCTCATATAGCTACACCTTC. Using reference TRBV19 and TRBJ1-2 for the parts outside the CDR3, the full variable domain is DGGITQSPKYLFRKEGQNVTLSCEQNLNHDAMYWYRQDPGQGLRLIYYSQIVNDFQKGDIAEGYSVSREKKESFPLTVTSAQKNPTAFYLCASSIARGVTSYSYTFGSGTRLTVV.

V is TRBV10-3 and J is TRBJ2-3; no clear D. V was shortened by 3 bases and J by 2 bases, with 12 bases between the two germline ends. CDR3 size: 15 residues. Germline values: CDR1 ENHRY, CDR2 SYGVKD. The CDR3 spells CAISEIARPTDTQYF. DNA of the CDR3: TGTGCCATCAGTGAAATAGCCCGGCCCACAGATACGCAGTATTTT.

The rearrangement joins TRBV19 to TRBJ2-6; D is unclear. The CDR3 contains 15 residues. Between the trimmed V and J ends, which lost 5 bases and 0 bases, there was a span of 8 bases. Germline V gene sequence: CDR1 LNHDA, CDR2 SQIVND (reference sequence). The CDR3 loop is CASSDRASGANVLTF. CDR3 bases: TGTGCCAGTAGTGATAGGGCCTCTGGGGCCAACGTCCTGACTTTC.

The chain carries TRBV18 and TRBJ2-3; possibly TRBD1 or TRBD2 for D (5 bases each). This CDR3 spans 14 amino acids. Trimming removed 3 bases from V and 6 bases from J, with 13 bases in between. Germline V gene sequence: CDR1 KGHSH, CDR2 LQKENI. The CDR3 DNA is TGTGCCAGCTCACCCGGGACCAAAGCGGATACGCAGTATTTT. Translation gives CASSPGTKADTQYF.

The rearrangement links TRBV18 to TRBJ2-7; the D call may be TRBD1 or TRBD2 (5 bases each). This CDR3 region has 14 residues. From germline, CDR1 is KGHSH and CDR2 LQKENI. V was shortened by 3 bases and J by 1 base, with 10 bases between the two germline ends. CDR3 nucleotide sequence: TGTGCCAGCTCACCCGGGACCCAATCCTACGAGCAGTACTTC. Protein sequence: CASSPGTQSYEQYF.

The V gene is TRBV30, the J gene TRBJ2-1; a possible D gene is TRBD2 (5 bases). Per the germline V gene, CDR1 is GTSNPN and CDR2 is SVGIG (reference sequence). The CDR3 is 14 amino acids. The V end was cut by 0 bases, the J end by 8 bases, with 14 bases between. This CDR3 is CAWSVRSGIDEQFF. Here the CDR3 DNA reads TGTGCCTGGAGTGTACGGAGCGGTATCGATGAGCAGTTCTTC.

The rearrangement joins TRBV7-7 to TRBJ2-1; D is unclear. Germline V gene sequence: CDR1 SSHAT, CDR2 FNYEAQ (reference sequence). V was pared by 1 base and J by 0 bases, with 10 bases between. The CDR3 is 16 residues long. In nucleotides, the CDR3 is TGTGCCAGCAGCTTAGATAGTCTGAGCTCCTACAATGAGCAGTTCTTC. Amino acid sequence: CASSLDSLSSYNEQFF.

The CDR3 sequence is CASSGLGTGGSTLHF. The CDR3 DNA reads TGTGCCAGCAGTGGACTTGGGACAGGGGGCTCCACCCTCCACTTT. The chain has TRBV2 and TRBJ1-6, with 12 bases aligning to TRBD1. This CDR3 has 15 residues. After removal of 4 bases from V and 14 bases from J, the junction contained 9 bases not matched to a gene. Germline CDR1 reads SNHLY; CDR2 reads FYNNEI.